One sample yielded the 24 T cell receptor beta chains listed below, sequenced in a study of blood T cell repertoires in COVID-19. Here immunoSEQ multiplex PCR was the method, and the copy in TCRdb shows in-frame clones only, minus some. This table has about 320,000 clones, around nine tenths appearing once. Sequencing was done on a sample of PBMCs or T cells enriched from blood (not recorded which). The receptors here all came from a man between 60 and 75 years old who had recovered from COVID-19.

The chain joins TRBV7-3 to TRBJ2-1, with 11 bases aligning to TRBD2. Germline CDR1 and CDR2: SGHTA and FQGTGA. The CDR3 totals 15 residues. J was trimmed by 7 bases and V by 3 bases; bases with no gene match: 5. The CDR3 DNA reads TGTGCCAGCAGCTTCCAGGGACTAGCGGTTAATGAGCAGTTCTTC. Amino acids: CASSFQGLAVNEQFF.

This clone was observed a few times. CDR3 in DNA: TGCGCCAGCAGTGCAGCCGGGACAGGGATCTATGGCTACACCTTC. This codes for CASSAAGTGIYGYTF. The chain employs TRBV10-2 and TRBJ1-2; the match to TRBD1 covers 9 bases. V shed 4 bases and J 4 bases; nucleotides not matched to a gene: 7. In germline, CDR1 is WSHSY, CDR2 SAAADI. This CDR3 spans 15 amino acids.

The chain employs TRBV11-1 and TRBJ2-7; 10 bases align to TRBD1. CDR3 length: 14 amino acids. Germline CDR1 reads SGHAT; CDR2 reads FQDESV (reference sequence). Germline trimming cut 5 bases from V and 7 bases from J; bases unmatched to any gene: 8. The CDR3 is CASSPRTGGNEQYF. The CDR3 coding sequence is TGTGCCAGCAGCCCTCGGACAGGGGGGAATGAGCAGTACTTC.

CDR3 protein: CASSSPSTSGTDTQYF. Written as DNA, the CDR3 is TGTGCCAGCAGCTCGCCGTCTACTAGCGGCACAGATACGCAGTATTTT. This chain connects TRBV5-4 to TRBJ2-3, with TRBD2 matching over 7 bases. This CDR3 has 16 amino acids. Trimming at V came to 3 bases and at J to 1 base, leaving 8 bases not matched to a gene. From germline, CDR1 is SGHNT and CDR2 YYREEE (reference sequence).

This clone was recorded once. This chain links TRBV14 with TRBJ2-1; 10 positions agree with TRBD2. This CDR3 is built from 15 residues. The germline V gene has CDR1 SGHDN and CDR2 FVKESK. V lost 4 bases, J lost 8 bases, and 8 bases stayed unmatched. CDR3 nucleotides: TGTGCCAGCAGCCTCCGTGCAGCGGGAGGGTATGAGCAGTTCTTC. Translated: CASSLRAAGGYEQFF.

This chain's CDR3 is CASRILPDNEQFF. CDR3 in DNA: TGTGCCAGCAGAATCCTCCCCGACAATGAGCAGTTCTTC. J is TRBJ2-1 and V is TRBV7-9; no definite D call. CDR1 is SEHNR, CDR2 FQNEAQ, per germline (reference sequence). V was pared by 6 bases and J by 5 bases, with 11 bases between. The CDR3 runs 13 residues.

The chain links TRBV18 to TRBJ2-2, with D uncertain. The CDR3 loop spans 16 amino acids. With 3 bases removed from V and 0 bases from J, the gap between germline ends came to 11 bases. In germline, CDR1 is KGHSH, CDR2 LQKENI. CDR3 residues: CASSPRLAANTGELFF. The CDR3 DNA reads TGTGCCAGCTCACCCCGATTAGCCGCGAACACCGGGGAGCTGTTTTTT.

V is TRBV11-2 and J is TRBJ1-2; D gene uncertain. V was pared by 1 base and J by 6 bases, with 9 bases between. Germline V CDR1 and CDR2: SGHAT, FQNNGV. The CDR3 is 13 residues long. CDR3 sequence: CASSLGPQDGYTF. The CDR3 nucleotides read TGTGCCAGCAGCTTAGGACCCCAGGATGGCTACACCTTC.

The chain couples TRBV27 to TRBJ2-7, with D maybe TRBD2 (6 bases). Trimming removed 5 bases from V and 5 bases from J, with 13 bases in between. Germline lookup yields CDR1 MNHEY and CDR2 SMNVEV (reference sequence). The CDR3 is made up of 13 amino acids. The CDR3 sequence: CASSRQGLNEQYF. The DNA of the CDR3 is TGTGCCAGCAGTCGGCAGGGACTTAACGAGCAGTACTTC.

The chain uses TRBV27 and TRBJ1-1; the match to TRBD1 covers 7 bases. Trimming cost V 5 bases and J 0 bases; bases outside gene matches: 6. Germline-derived CDR1 and CDR2 are MNHEY and SMNVEV (reference sequence). The CDR3 is made up of 15 amino acids. The CDR3 sequence is CASSLDRRMNTEAFF. The CDR3 bases are TGTGCCAGCAGTCTGGACAGGAGGATGAACACTGAAGCTTTCTTT.

The V and J genes are TRBV5-1 and TRBJ2-3; 9 bases fit TRBD1. This CDR3 is 15 amino acids long. The germline gives CDR1 SGHRS, CDR2 YFSETQ. V dropped 4 bases and J dropped 5; count of bases not matched to a gene: 8. CDR3 DNA: TGCGCCAGCAGCGGACAGGGGATGGCACAAGATACGCAGTATTTT. It encodes CASSGQGMAQDTQYF.

This clone was recorded only once. The rearrangement uses TRBV30 and TRBJ1-3; D may be TRBD1 (5 bases). Trimming took 2 bases from V and 0 from J, leaving 14 bases between them. The CDR3 has 16 amino acids. CDR1 is GTSNPN, CDR2 SVGIG, per germline (reference sequence). The CDR3 DNA is TGTGCCTGGAGTCCAAACAGGCTCAGCTCTGGAAACACCATATATTTT. Amino acid sequence: CAWSPNRLSSGNTIYF.

The CDR3 is CASSYTTPGSNEKLFF. CDR3 sequence (DNA): TGCGCCAGCAGCTACACGACCCCAGGATCAAATGAAAAACTGTTTTTT. The rearrangement joins TRBV5-1 to TRBJ1-4; D remains ambiguous. Deletions cut 3 bases from V and 5 bases from J, with 17 bases between. CDR1 is SGHRS and CDR2 is YFSETQ in the germline V gene. This CDR3 contains 16 residues.

The chain joins TRBV18 to TRBJ1-2; D uncertain. The CDR3 totals 12 residues. Germline assignment: CDR1 KGHSH and CDR2 LQKENI. The germline V and J ends were trimmed by 3 bases and 2 bases, with 4 bases remaining between them. The DNA of the CDR3 is TGTGCCAGCTCACCCCTGAACTATGGCTACACCTTC. Protein product: CASSPLNYGYTF. The variable domain in full, with the rest retrieved from reference TRBV18 and TRBJ1-2, is NAGVMQNPRHLVRRRGQEARLRCSPMKGHSHVYWYRQLPEEGLKFMVYLQKENIIDESGMPKERFSAEFPKEGPSILRIQQVVRGDSAAYFCASSPLNYGYTFGSGTRLTVV.

The CDR3 reads CASSLSDGYTF. DNA for the CDR3: TGTGCCAGCAGTTTATCCGATGGCTACACCTTC. V and J are TRBV28 and TRBJ1-2; D unclear. Trimming removed 1 base at V and 6 bases at J, with 3 bases between. Germline CDR1 and CDR2: MDHEN and SYDVKM. The CDR3 sequence is 11 residues long.

This clone was seen a single time. The chain uses TRBV7-9 and TRBJ1-4; the D is unclear. Germline-derived CDR1 and CDR2 are SEHNR and FQNEAQ (reference sequence). The CDR3 consists of 17 residues. V shed 6 bases and J shed 1 base, with 18 bases lying between them. This CDR3 reads CASRPGTGSETNEKLFF. The CDR3 region has the DNA TGTGCCAGCAGGCCGGGTACGGGGTCGGAAACTAATGAAAAACTGTTTTTT.

The DNA for the CDR3 is TGTGCCAGCAGCTTAGGGACAGGATCTTACGAGCAGTACTTC. Its protein is CASSLGTGSYEQYF. The chain links TRBV11-2 to TRBJ2-7; the match to TRBD1 covers 7 bases. The J segment lost 4 bases and the V segment lost 1 base, leaving 4 bases of the junction unmatched. The germline gives CDR1 SGHAT, CDR2 FQNNGV. The CDR3 loop spans 14 amino acids.

This clone was detected only a few times. V usage is TRBV2 and J usage is TRBJ2-7; TRBD2 matches 7 bases. The CDR3 spans 16 residues. CDR1 is SNHLY, CDR2 FYNNEI, per germline. With 6 bases clipped from V and 5 bases from J, the junction kept 16 bases outside the gene matches. The CDR3 here is CASRHTLGEGRHEQYF. CDR3 nucleotides: TGTGCCAGCAGACACACCCTAGGGGAGGGACGGCACGAGCAGTACTTC.

This clone has a single count. The chain has TRBV19 and TRBJ2-4; 7 positions match TRBD2. CDR1 and CDR2 from the germline V gene are LNHDA and SQIVND (reference sequence). The CDR3 is 16 amino acids. V lost 8 bases and J lost 3; bases outside the gene matches: 13. Here the CDR3 reads CASGGVGTLGKNIQYF. The CDR3 region has the DNA TGTGCCAGTGGGGGGGTAGGGACTTTGGGCAAAAACATTCAGTACTTC.

The chain recombines TRBV4-2 with TRBJ1-2; 10 bases are a match to TRBD1. V shed 1 base and J 7 bases; nucleotides not matched to a gene: 6. CDR1 LGHNA and CDR2 YNFKEQ come from the germline V gene. CDR3 length: 15 residues. The CDR3 protein is CASSQVGQGDSGYTF. Here the CDR3 DNA reads TGTGCCAGCAGCCAAGTCGGACAGGGGGATAGTGGCTACACCTTC.

The chain is built from TRBV5-1 and TRBJ1-5, with 7 bases identical to TRBD1. CDR1 and CDR2 from the germline V gene are SGHRS and YFSETQ. The V segment lost 0 bases and the J segment 4 bases; nucleotides outside the gene matches: 4. This CDR3 spans 15 amino acids. CDR3 amino acids: CASSLGTGVNQPQHF. CDR3 in DNA: TGCGCCAGCAGCTTGGGTACAGGGGTTAATCAGCCCCAGCATTTT.

Note on this clone: The junction shows a germline mismatch at one end, possibly a read error. This chain links TRBV7-7 with TRBJ2-7, with TRBD1 identical over 7 bases. The CDR3 is made up of 15 amino acids. Germline V gives CDR1 SSHAT, CDR2 FNYEAQ (reference sequence). The CDR3 loop reads CASSPRQGESYEQYF. The CDR3 DNA sequence: TGTGCTAGCAGCCCTCGACAGGGCGAGTCCTACGAGCAGTACTTC.

This chain uses TRBV6-2 or TRBV6-3 with TRBJ2-1, with D possibly matching TRBD2 (6 bases). V lost 6 bases, J lost 7 bases, and 16 bases lay in between. CDR1 MNHEY and CDR2 SVGEGT come from the germline V gene. The CDR3 has 14 residues. CDR3 bases: TGTGCCAGCAGCCCGAGACTAGATTTTAATGAGCAGTTCTTC. Its protein is CASSPRLDFNEQFF.

The rearrangement joins TRBV9 to TRBJ1-6, with D possibly TRBD1 on 5 matching bases. The CDR3 contains 14 residues. V gave up 0 bases and J gave up 10 bases, with 11 bases separating them. Germline-derived CDR1 and CDR2 are SGDLS and YYNGEE. CDR3 in amino acids: CASSVGRVQSPLHF. The CDR3 DNA follows: TGTGCCAGCAGCGTAGGCAGGGTTCAATCACCCCTCCACTTT.